These 26 T cell receptor beta chains share one sample of origin, sequenced in a study of cytomegalovirus exposure and HLA in healthy donors. The PCR used 60 Vbeta and 13 Jbeta primers. The repertoire was sequenced with immunoSEQ multiplex PCR; TCRdb's copy has only in-frame clones and lacks some. This table holds 95,000 to 150,000 clones, about 85% found once. Sequencing used PBMCs. The receptor set was obtained from a man younger than 30 in good health and CMV-seropositive.

The count of this clone is one. The chain uses TRBV5-4 and TRBJ1-1; TRBD1 aligns across 10 bases. J lost 0 bases, V lost 4 bases, and 3 bases had no gene match. CDR1 is SGHNT, CDR2 YYREEE, per germline (reference sequence). CDR3 length: 15 amino acids. CDR3 sequence reads: CASSLGTGVNTEAFF. The CDR3 DNA is TGTGCCAGCAGCCTAGGGACAGGGGTGAACACTGAAGCTTTCTTT.

A few counts support this clone. The V call is TRBV19, the J call TRBJ2-7, with 7 positions matching TRBD1. The V gene's germline CDR1 is LNHDA and CDR2 SQIVND (reference sequence). V gave up 5 bases and J gave up 6 bases; unmatched junction bases: 10. The CDR3 runs 14 residues. The CDR3 DNA reads TGTGCCAGTAGTTTCCGGGACAGTCCGTTCGAGCAGTACTTC. Translating gives CASSFRDSPFEQYF.

Concerning this clone itself: The sample holds other DNA sequences that translate to the same CDR3. This CDR3 reads CASSLLGYGTGGHISYEQYF. The CDR3 DNA reads TGCGCCAGCAGCTTGCTCGGGTATGGGACAGGGGGCCATATTTCCTACGAGCAGTACTTC. This chain connects TRBV5-1 to TRBJ2-7, with 12 bases aligning to TRBD1. The CDR3 consists of 20 residues. Germline CDR1 and CDR2: SGHRS and YFSETQ. J was trimmed by 1 base and V by 1 base; bases with no gene match: 15.

The chain employs TRBV30 and TRBJ2-7; unclear D gene. The germline V gene has CDR1 GTSNPN and CDR2 SVGIG (reference sequence). This CDR3 spans 14 amino acids. The germline V and J ends were trimmed by 4 bases and 3 bases, with 16 bases remaining between them. The CDR3 DNA follows: TGTGCCTGGACCCCCCCCTCACAGTTCTACGAGCAGTACTTC. Translating gives CAWTPPSQFYEQYF.

This clone was seen a handful of times. J is TRBJ1-2 and V is TRBV30, with D unresolved. CDR3 length: 13 residues. Germline CDR1 and CDR2: GTSNPN and SVGIG (reference sequence). The V end was cut by 2 bases, the J end by 4 bases, with 11 bases between. In DNA, the CDR3 is TGTGCCTGGAGTCCGCTACGAGGCTATGGCTACACCTTC. Protein: CAWSPLRGYGYTF.

V is TRBV9 and J is TRBJ2-1; 8 bases align to TRBD2. The CDR3 has 15 residues. CDR1 is SGDLS, CDR2 YYNGEE, per germline. Unmatched junction bases numbered 6, after V lost 3 bases and J lost 4 bases. This CDR3 reads CASSASGGRYNEQFF. The DNA of the CDR3 is TGTGCCAGCAGCGCGAGCGGGGGCCGATACAATGAGCAGTTCTTC.

As to this clone: Other DNA sequences from this sample encode an identical CDR3 as well. The chain joins TRBV27 to TRBJ2-3; a possible D gene is TRBD2 (7 bases). Trimming cost V 8 bases and J 0 bases, with 9 bases left between them. This CDR3 region has 13 residues. Germline CDR1 and CDR2: MNHEY and SMNVEV (reference sequence). For the CDR3, the DNA is TGTGCCAGCCGGGGGGCTAGCACAGATACGCAGTATTTT. Its translation: CASRGASTDTQYF.

V and J are TRBV6-6 and TRBJ2-7; possibly TRBD2 for D (5 bases). The CDR3 consists of 13 residues. V lost 6 bases, J lost 0 bases, and 9 bases lay in between. The V gene's germline CDR1 is MNHNY and CDR2 SVGAGI (reference sequence). CDR3 residues: CASRRETSYEQYF. Written as DNA, the CDR3 is TGTGCCAGCAGACGGGAAACCTCCTACGAGCAGTACTTC.

Comments on this clone: A read error may account for a junction end that differs from germline. The rearrangement uses TRBV12-5 and TRBJ1-3; 8 bases map to TRBD1. This CDR3 region has 15 residues. CDR1 and CDR2 from the germline V gene are LGHNT and FRNRAP. The CDR3 reads CASGPSGGSGNTTYF. CDR3 DNA sequence: TGTGCTAGTGGGCCGTCAGGGGGCTCTGGAAACACCACATATTTT.

The table lists this clone with a few counts. The chain recombines TRBV5-5 with TRBJ1-1; D call uncertain. Trimming stripped 0 bases from V and 9 bases from J, with 9 bases between. Germline values: CDR1 SGHKS, CDR2 YYEKEE (reference sequence). The CDR3 has 12 residues. This CDR3 is CASSLVEGKAFF. CDR3 DNA: TGTGCCAGCAGCTTGGTAGAGGGAAAAGCTTTCTTT.

This chain joins TRBV5-1 and TRBJ2-7; TRBD1 aligns across 10 bases. Per germline, CDR1 SGHRS and CDR2 YFSETQ. After removal of 3 bases from V and 5 bases from J, the junction contained 5 bases not matched to a gene. The CDR3 contains 14 residues. In nucleotides, the CDR3 is TGCGCCAGCAGCTCCCCGGGACAGGGGAACGAGCAGTACTTC. Protein sequence: CASSSPGQGNEQYF. Looking up the rest from reference TRBV5-1 and TRBJ2-7 gives the full variable domain: KAGVTQTPRYLIKTRGQQVTLSCSPISGHRSVSWYQQTPGQGLQFLFEYFSETQRNKGNFPGRFSGRQFSNSRSEMNVSTLELGDSALYLCASSSPGQGNEQYFGPGTRLTVT.

The V gene is TRBV7-8, the J gene TRBJ1-2; the D is unclear. The CDR3 sequence is 13 residues long. Trimming left V 1 base short and J 7 bases short, with 10 bases between. CDR1 is SGHVS, CDR2 FQNEAQ, per germline. CDR3 in amino acids: CASSLVRQAGYTF. DNA for the CDR3: TGTGCCAGCAGCTTAGTTAGGCAGGCTGGCTACACCTTC.

This sequence joins TRBV4-3 and TRBJ1-3; the D is unclear. The CDR3 runs to 13 residues. Trimming stripped 1 base from V and 4 bases from J, with 5 bases between. CDR1 is LGHNA, CDR2 YSLEER, per germline. The CDR3 nucleotides are TGCGCCAGCAGCCAAGTCGTCGGAAACACCATATATTTT. Its translation: CASSQVVGNTIYF.

V is TRBV9 and J is TRBJ2-1; D gene ambiguous. Germline assignment: CDR1 SGDLS and CDR2 YYNGEE. There are 13 residues in the CDR3. V was clipped by 7 bases and J by 2 bases, with 10 bases between them. The DNA of the CDR3 is TGTGCCAGCGGCTCTGGCCCCTACAATGAGCAGTTCTTC. Its translation: CASGSGPYNEQFF.

The chain has TRBV5-1 and TRBJ2-2; 14 bases fit TRBD2. V lost 7 bases to trimming and J lost 6 bases; unmatched junction nucleotides: 14. Germline V lookup: CDR1 SGHRS, CDR2 YFSETQ. There are 18 residues in the CDR3. DNA of the CDR3: TGCGCCAGCTCAGTGGGGGGACTAGCGGGAGCCGGAGCCGGGGAGCTGTTTTTT. This codes for CASSVGGLAGAGAGELFF.

Only a few counts were recorded for this clone. The rearrangement joins TRBV7-8 to TRBJ1-2, with D perhaps matching TRBD1 (5 bases). Germline loops: CDR1 SGHVS, CDR2 FQNEAQ. V was clipped by 1 base and J by 4 bases, with 16 bases between them. The CDR3 is 16 amino acids. CDR3 bases: TGTGCCAGCAGCTTAGGGTCGCAGGGTTTTATCTATGGCTACACCTTC. Amino acids: CASSLGSQGFIYGYTF.

The rearrangement uses TRBV2 and TRBJ1-2; TRBD1 might be the D (5 bases). This CDR3 has 16 amino acids. Germline V gene lookup returns CDR1 SNHLY and CDR2 FYNNEI. Trimming pared 6 bases from V and 4 bases from J, leaving 21 bases between. Written as DNA, the CDR3 is TGTGCCAGCAGGGGAACGGGACTTCCTAGCCTCTATGGCTACACCTTC. Encoded protein: CASRGTGLPSLYGYTF. Together with reference TRBV2 and TRBJ1-2, the CDR3 gives the full variable domain: EPEVTQTPSHQVTQMGQEVILRCVPISNHLYFYWYRQILGQKVEFLVSFYNNEISEKSEIFDDQFSVERPDGSNFTLKIRSTKLEDSAMYFCASRGTGLPSLYGYTFGSGTRLTVV.

The chain uses TRBV6-5 and TRBJ1-5; D perhaps matches TRBD1 (6 bases). CDR3 size: 13 residues. V lost 5 bases and J 1 base, leaving 6 bases between the germline ends. Germline V gives CDR1 MNHEY, CDR2 SVGAGI. CDR3 sequence reads: CASSRGSNQPQHF. The CDR3 DNA is TGTGCCAGCAGTAGGGGGAGCAATCAGCCCCAGCATTTT.

V and J are TRBV5-4 and TRBJ1-5; tentative D call: TRBD1 (5 bases). Between the trimmed V and J ends, which lost 4 bases and 1 base, there was a span of 12 bases. CDR3 length: 15 amino acids. Germline values: CDR1 SGHNT, CDR2 YYREEE (reference sequence). The CDR3: CASSPREVSNQPQHF. The CDR3 DNA sequence: TGTGCCAGCAGCCCCAGGGAGGTAAGCAATCAGCCCCAGCATTTT.

The rearrangement uses TRBV7-9 and TRBJ1-1; a weak D match, TRBD1 (5 bases). V lost 8 bases, J lost 6 bases, and 16 bases lay in between. Germline-derived CDR1 and CDR2 are SEHNR and FQNEAQ (reference sequence). This CDR3 spans 13 amino acids. The chain's CDR3 is CASVTGGVPEAFF. The CDR3 nucleotides read TGTGCCAGCGTCACCGGGGGGGTCCCTGAAGCTTTCTTT. Complete variable domain (other parts from reference TRBV7-9 and TRBJ1-1): DTGVSQNPRHKITKRGQNVTFRCDPISEHNRLYWYRQTLGQGPEFLTYFQNEAQLEKSRLLSDRFSAERPKGSFSTLEIQRTEQGDSAMYLCASVTGGVPEAFFGQGTRLTVV.

The chain carries TRBV6-6 and TRBJ2-1; the match to TRBD1 covers 9 bases. Germline lookup yields CDR1 MNHNY and CDR2 SVGAGI (reference sequence). The CDR3 consists of 14 residues. Unmatched junction bases numbered 8, after V lost 4 bases and J lost 10 bases. CDR3 protein: CASSSPDRGYEQFF. CDR3 DNA sequence: TGTGCCAGCAGTTCCCCGGACAGGGGTTACGAGCAGTTCTTC.

The chain uses TRBV7-8 and TRBJ2-7; TRBD1 matches 10 bases. The CDR3 is 14 amino acids. The junction had 5 bases not matched to a gene; V was cut back by 5 bases and J by 4 bases. From germline, CDR1 is SGHVS and CDR2 FQNEAQ. CDR3 sequence: CASSPRQGAYEQYF. The DNA for the CDR3 is TGTGCCAGCAGCCCACGACAGGGGGCTTACGAGCAGTACTTC.

This rearrangement joins TRBV7-9 to TRBJ1-2, with a weak D call TRBD1 (5 bases). Trimming left V 5 bases short and J 7 bases short, with 11 bases between. The CDR3 extends over 12 amino acids. The germline CDR1 and CDR2 sequences are SEHNR and FQNEAQ (reference sequence). CDR3 region: CASSGQWFGYTF. The DNA for the CDR3 is TGTGCCAGCAGCGGACAATGGTTTGGCTACACCTTC.

The chain links TRBV11-2 to TRBJ1-1; TRBD1 matches 7 bases. In germline, CDR1 is SGHAT, CDR2 FQNNGV. Losses at the gene ends were 1 base for V and 1 base for J; bases not matched to a gene: 3. The length of the CDR3 is 15 residues. CDR3 protein: CASSLVSGGNTEAFF. The CDR3 region has the DNA TGTGCCAGCAGCTTAGTTTCAGGGGGGAACACTGAAGCTTTCTTT.

This clone has more than one count but fewer than ten. This chain uses TRBV29-1 with TRBJ2-5; D is unresolved. TRBJ2-7 explains the end of the DNA better; the J call may be wrong. The germline V gene has CDR1 SQVTM and CDR2 ANQGSEA. This CDR3 is built from 13 residues. CDR3 nucleotide sequence: TGCAGCGTTGACTTACCTAACTCCTACGAGCAGTACTTC. This sequence encodes CSVDLPNSYEQYF.

The rearrangement uses TRBV10-1 and TRBJ2-2, with D possibly matching TRBD2 (6 bases). The V end lost 8 bases, the J end lost 7 bases, and 17 bases lay between the germline ends. There are 14 residues in the CDR3. CDR1 WNHNN and CDR2 SYGVQD come from the germline V gene (reference sequence). The CDR3, as DNA: TGCGCCAGCCGGTCCAGCAGGGAGGTCGGGGAGCTGTTTTTT. It translates to CASRSSREVGELFF.